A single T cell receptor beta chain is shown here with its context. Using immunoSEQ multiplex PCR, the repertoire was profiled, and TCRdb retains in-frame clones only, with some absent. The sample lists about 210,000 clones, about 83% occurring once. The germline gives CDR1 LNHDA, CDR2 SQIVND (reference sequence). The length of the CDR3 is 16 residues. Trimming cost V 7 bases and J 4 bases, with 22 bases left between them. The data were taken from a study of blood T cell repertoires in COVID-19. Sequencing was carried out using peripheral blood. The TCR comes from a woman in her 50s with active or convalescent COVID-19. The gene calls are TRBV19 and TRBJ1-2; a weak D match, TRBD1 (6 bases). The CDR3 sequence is CASKRGLDESFYGYTF. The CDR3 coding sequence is TGTGCCAGTAAGCGGGGGCTAGATGAATCATTCTATGGCTACACCTTC.